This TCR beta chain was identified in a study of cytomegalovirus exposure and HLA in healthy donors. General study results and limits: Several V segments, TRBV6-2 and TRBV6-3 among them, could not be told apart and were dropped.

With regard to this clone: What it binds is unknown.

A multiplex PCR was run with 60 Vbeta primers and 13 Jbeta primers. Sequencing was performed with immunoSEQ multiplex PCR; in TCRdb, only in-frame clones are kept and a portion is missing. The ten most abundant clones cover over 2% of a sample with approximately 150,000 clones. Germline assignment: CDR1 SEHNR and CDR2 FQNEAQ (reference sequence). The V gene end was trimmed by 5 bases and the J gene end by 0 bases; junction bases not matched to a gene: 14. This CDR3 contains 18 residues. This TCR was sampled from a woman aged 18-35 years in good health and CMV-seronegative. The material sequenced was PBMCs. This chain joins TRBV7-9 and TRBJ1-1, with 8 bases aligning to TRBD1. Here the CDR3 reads CASSDPNAGDRLNTEAFF. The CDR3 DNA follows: TGTGCCAGCAGCGATCCGAACGCAGGGGACAGGTTGAACACTGAAGCTTTCTTT.